This T cell receptor beta chain was found in a study of T cell clusters in autoimmune cytopenias. Study background: Per sample, median TRB depth was about 52,000 reads, yielding a median approximately 2,400 distinct clonotypes.

Study-level points and caveats: Clustering suggested that physiological T cell clusters were missing in primary autoimmune cytopenia patients. A dominant lymphoma-associated repertoire apparently masked the cluster-lack signature in secondary cytopenia versus chronic lymphocytic leukemia. The T cell clusters were defined only in silico, without experimental functional validation.

Per the germline V gene, CDR1 is GTSNPN and CDR2 is SVGIG (reference sequence). CDR3 length equals 15 residues. Judged by frequency, this clonotype is medium-sized. Its matching antigen is unknown. One tube held mixed TRB-A and TRB-B primer pools for touch-down PCR. Using the multiplex PCR reads, TCRdb records one entry per CDR3 protein without DNA. The sample includes about 5,000 distinct CDR3 sequences. Each sample's input was 250 to 300 ng genomic DNA, 30,000 to 45,000 genome equivalents. This clonotype originated in a human donor with an autoimmune cytopenia or autoimmune hepatitis (not recorded which). The genes are TRBV30 and TRBJ1-1; TCRdb's assignment of TRBD1 cannot be checked, as there is no DNA. What was sequenced was peripheral blood. CDR3 residues: CAWSQQGALGTEAFF.